This T cell receptor beta chain was retrieved from a study of identical twins. Study findings and constraints: Within twin pairs, the out-of-frame alpha sequences they shared showed excess low generation probability.

Deletions cut 3 bases from V and 5 bases from J, with 14 bases between. CDR3 size: 15 residues. The germline gives CDR1 SGHAT, CDR2 FQNNGV. As regards this clonotype: Its specificity is unknown.

Addition of a universal primer site occurred through template switching, and cDNA carried unique molecular identifiers. TCRdb reprocessed the 5' RACE reads with MiXCR, giving one entry per CDR3 protein. This table holds 450,000 or so distinct CDR3 sequences, approximately 15% found once. This sample also appeared in a second study, on yellow fever vaccine responses in identical twins.

The TCR sequence derives from a young woman in good health. Sequenced material: CD4+ T cells sorted from blood. J is TRBJ2-1 and V is TRBV11-2, with TRBD1 as a possible D gene (6 bases). CDR3 coding DNA: TGTGCCAGCAGCTTCGGTTTTAGGACAGACAATGAGCAGTTCTTC. It yields the protein CASSFGFRTDNEQFF.